This TCR beta chain was sequenced in a study of Ad26.COV2.S vaccination and SARS-CoV-2 variants. Study details: Participants got Ad26.COV2.S intramuscularly, once or twice 56 days apart.

The treatment is: over 15 received Ad26.COV2.S at low or high dose, single or two shots; roughly five received placebo; per-sample allocation not given. Day 63 following the first vaccine or placebo injection was when the samples were taken. Assay used: immunoSEQ multiplex PCR; TCRdb lists only in-frame clones, some missing. The table has around 450,000 clones, 75% to 90% seen once. CDR1 is MNHEY, CDR2 SVGEGT, per germline. The CDR3 contains 14 residues. With 2 bases removed from V and 3 bases from J, the gap between germline ends came to 10 bases. The chain links TRBV6-2 or TRBV6-3 to TRBJ1-2, with D tentatively TRBD1 (5 bases). The sample was peripheral blood, taken in a trial of Ad26.COV2.S vaccine versus placebo. This TCR came from a person aged 18-60 years who received the Ad26.COV2.S COVID-19 vaccine or a placebo. The CDR3 sequence is CASSYVGTDYGYTF. CDR3 in DNA: TGTGCCAGCAGTTACGTAGGGACTGACTATGGCTACACCTTC.